Listed below are T cell receptor beta chains from one sample, sequenced in a study of metastatic and nonmetastatic thyroid tumors. Via MiXCR, TCRdb re-called the PCR reads. The sample holds some 15,000 clones, more than 15% seen once. Sequenced material: blood. The receptors were sampled from a female donor with papillary thyroid cancer or a benign thyroid nodule (not recorded which). Some clones in this sample may be carry-over from other donors' samples. Both conserved end residues are part of each CDR3.

v_gene	j_gene	CDR3aa
TRBV29-1	TRBJ1-2	CSVDLTGTTSYGYTF
TRBV10-1	TRBJ2-5	CASSSTGAETQYF
TRBV11-2	TRBJ2-7	CASSPSSGSYEQYF
TRBV6-1	TRBJ1-6	CASSPSGISPLHF
TRBV11-2	TRBJ2-1	CASSLVGGDEQFF
TRBV9	TRBJ1-4	CASSVVPGDEKLFF
TRBV3-1	TRBJ1-2	CASSLLDSGFDGYTF
TRBV20-1	TRBJ1-2	CSARDLGGPYGYTF
TRBV11-2	TRBJ2-5	CASSFWASTVETQYF
TRBV18	TRBJ1-2	CASSPPGTGGFGYTF
TRBV3-1	TRBJ1-6	CASSQATGTLHF
TRBV5-1	TRBJ2-5	CASSLGLLAVPQETQYF
TRBV7-2	TRBJ2-5	CASTTRVQETQYF
TRBV19	TRBJ1-5	CASLGGNYQPQHF
TRBV2	TRBJ1-5	CASSEIPRQGGHF
TRBV4-1	TRBJ2-5	CASSHGTSVQETQYF
TRBV2	TRBJ2-1	CASSYFGGNEQFF
TRBV10-3	TRBJ1-5	CAISEGTGSLSNQPQHF
TRBV20-1	TRBJ2-1	CSARAGAGAPLFYNEQFF
TRBV10-1	TRBJ2-5	CASSEGSGVQETQYF
TRBV30	TRBJ1-1	CAWTPAGCTQNAEAFF
TRBV11-1	TRBJ2-7	CASSVWDPRGSRTYEQYF
TRBV6-5	TRBJ1-2	CASSYDRDTYGYTF
TRBV7-6	TRBJ2-7	CASSLRLDSRQYF
TRBV12-3/TRBV12-4	TRBJ2-5	CASSPTGMVETQYF